The entry below describes one T cell receptor beta chain. This study enrolled people aged 18 to 89 from around 25 US geographic areas. Participant-reported clinical history was the basis for cohort assignment. Generated by immunoSEQ multiplex PCR, the TCRdb table keeps only in-frame clones and is missing some. This table has approximately 260,000 clones, around 90% appearing once. The record originates from a study of blood T cell repertoires in COVID-19. Overall study context: Acute-phase and convalescent COVID-19 samples originated in the United States, Italy and Spain. Nucleic acid was either cDNA or gDNA, and it came from T cells, B-cell-depleted T cells, or PBMCs.

J lost 7 bases, V lost 0 bases, and 12 bases had no gene match. Germline lookup yields CDR1 MNHEY and CDR2 SVGEGT. This CDR3 is 17 amino acids long. V usage is TRBV6-2 or TRBV6-3 and J usage is TRBJ1-2; TRBD1 matches 9 bases. This TCR was recovered from a woman aged 18-30 years who had recovered from COVID-19. The sample comprised PBMCs or T cells enriched from blood (not recorded which). CDR3: CASSYSRGTGLSCGYTF. In nucleotides, the CDR3 is TGTGCCAGCAGTTACTCCCGGGGGACAGGGTTGTCCTGTGGCTACACCTTC.